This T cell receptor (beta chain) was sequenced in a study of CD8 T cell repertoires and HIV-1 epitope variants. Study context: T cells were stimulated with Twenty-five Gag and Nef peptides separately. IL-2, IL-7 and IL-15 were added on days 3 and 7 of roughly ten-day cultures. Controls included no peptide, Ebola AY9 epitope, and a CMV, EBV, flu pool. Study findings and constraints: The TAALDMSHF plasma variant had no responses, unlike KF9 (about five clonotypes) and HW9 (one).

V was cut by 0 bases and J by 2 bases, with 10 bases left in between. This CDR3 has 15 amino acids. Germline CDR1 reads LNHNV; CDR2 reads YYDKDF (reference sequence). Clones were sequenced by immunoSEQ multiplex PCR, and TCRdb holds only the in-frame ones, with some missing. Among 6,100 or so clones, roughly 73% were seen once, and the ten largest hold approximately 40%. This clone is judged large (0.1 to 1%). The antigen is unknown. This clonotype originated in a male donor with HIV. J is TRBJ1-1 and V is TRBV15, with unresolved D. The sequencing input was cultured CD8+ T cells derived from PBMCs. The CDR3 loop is CATSRDRAPNTEAFF. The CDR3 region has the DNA TGTGCCACCAGCAGAGATAGGGCGCCAAACACTGAAGCTTTCTTT.